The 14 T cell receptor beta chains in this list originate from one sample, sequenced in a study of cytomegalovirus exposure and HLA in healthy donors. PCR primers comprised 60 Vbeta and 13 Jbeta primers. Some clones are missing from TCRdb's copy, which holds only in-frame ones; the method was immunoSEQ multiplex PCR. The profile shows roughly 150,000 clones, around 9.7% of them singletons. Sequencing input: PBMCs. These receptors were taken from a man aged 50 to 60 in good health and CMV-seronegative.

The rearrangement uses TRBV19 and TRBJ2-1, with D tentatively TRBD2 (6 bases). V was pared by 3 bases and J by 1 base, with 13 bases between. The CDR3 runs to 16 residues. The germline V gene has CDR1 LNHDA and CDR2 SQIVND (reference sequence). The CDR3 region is CASSMGGRRSYNEQFF. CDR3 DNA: TGTGCCAGTAGTATGGGAGGAAGGCGTTCCTACAATGAGCAGTTCTTC.

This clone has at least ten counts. The CDR3 is CASSIDRNEKLFF. The CDR3 nucleotides are TGTGCCAGTAGTATAGATCGGAATGAAAAACTGTTTTTT. This chain joins TRBV19 and TRBJ1-4, with D uncertain. Per the germline V gene, CDR1 is LNHDA and CDR2 is SQIVND (reference sequence). The CDR3 totals 13 residues. V was cut by 0 bases and J by 5 bases, with 4 bases left in between. Full variable domain (rest looked up from reference TRBV19 and TRBJ1-4): DGGITQSPKYLFRKEGQNVTLSCEQNLNHDAMYWYRQDPGQGLRLIYYSQIVNDFQKGDIAEGYSVSREKKESFPLTVTSAQKNPTAFYLCASSIDRNEKLFFGSGTQLSVL.

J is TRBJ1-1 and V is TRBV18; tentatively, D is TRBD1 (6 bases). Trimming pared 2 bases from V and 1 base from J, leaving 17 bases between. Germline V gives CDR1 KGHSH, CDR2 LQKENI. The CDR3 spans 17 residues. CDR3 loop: CASSPILKGVGNTEAFF. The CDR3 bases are TGTGCCAGCTCACCAATTCTTAAGGGGGTGGGGAACACTGAAGCTTTCTTT.

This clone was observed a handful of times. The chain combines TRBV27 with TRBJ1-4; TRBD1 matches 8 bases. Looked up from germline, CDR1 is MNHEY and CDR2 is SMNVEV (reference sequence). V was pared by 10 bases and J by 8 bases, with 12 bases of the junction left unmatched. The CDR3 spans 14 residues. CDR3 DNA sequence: TGTGCCACCAGGGACAGGATTCGTCGAGAAAAACTGTTTTTT. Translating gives CATRDRIRREKLFF.

The CDR3 here is CSVSPAETEAFF. In DNA form, the CDR3 reads TGCAGCGTTTCGCCGGCGGAAACTGAAGCTTTCTTT. V gene TRBV29-1 combines with J gene TRBJ1-1; no clear D. Trimming pared 5 bases from V and 5 bases from J, leaving 12 bases between. The germline gives CDR1 SQVTM, CDR2 ANQGSEA. The CDR3 has 12 amino acids.

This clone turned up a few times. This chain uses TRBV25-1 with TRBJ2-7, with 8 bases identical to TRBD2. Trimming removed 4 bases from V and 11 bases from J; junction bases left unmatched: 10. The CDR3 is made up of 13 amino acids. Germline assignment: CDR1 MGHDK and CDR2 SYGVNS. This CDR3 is CASSGSGGQKEYF. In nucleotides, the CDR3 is TGTGCCAGCAGTGGCTCGGGAGGGCAAAAAGAGTACTTC.

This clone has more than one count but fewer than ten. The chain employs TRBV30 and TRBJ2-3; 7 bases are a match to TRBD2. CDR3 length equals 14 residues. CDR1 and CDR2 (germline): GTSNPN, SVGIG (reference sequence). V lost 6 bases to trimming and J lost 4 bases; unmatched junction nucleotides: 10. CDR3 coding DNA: TGTGCCTGCCAATTAGGCGGGGGATCAGATACGCAGTATTTT. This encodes CACQLGGGSDTQYF. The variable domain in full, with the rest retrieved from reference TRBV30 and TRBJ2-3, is SQTIHQWPATLVQPVGSPLSLECTVEGTSNPNLYWYRQAAGRGLQLLFYSVGIGQISSEVPQNLSASRPQDRQFILSSKKLLLSDSGFYLCACQLGGGSDTQYFGPGTRLTVL.

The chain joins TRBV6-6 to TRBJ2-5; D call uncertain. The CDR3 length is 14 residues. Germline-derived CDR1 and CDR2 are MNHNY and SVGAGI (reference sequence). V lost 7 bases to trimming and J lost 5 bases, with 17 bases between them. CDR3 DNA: TGTGCCAGCACCACCGATGGTTCCCGGGAGACCCAGTACTTC. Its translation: CASTTDGSRETQYF.

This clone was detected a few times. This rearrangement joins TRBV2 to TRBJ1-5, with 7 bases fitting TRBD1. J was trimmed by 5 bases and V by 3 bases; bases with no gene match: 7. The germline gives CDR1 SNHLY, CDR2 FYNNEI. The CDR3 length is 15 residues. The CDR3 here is CASSETGLGDQPQHF. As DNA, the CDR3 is TGTGCCAGCAGTGAGACAGGGCTTGGTGATCAGCCCCAGCATTTT.

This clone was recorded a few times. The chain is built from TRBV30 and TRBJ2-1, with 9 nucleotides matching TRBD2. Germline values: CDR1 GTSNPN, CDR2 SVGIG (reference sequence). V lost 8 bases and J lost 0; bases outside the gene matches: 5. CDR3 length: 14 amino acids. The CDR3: CAGLSGSSYNEQFF. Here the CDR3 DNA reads TGTGCCGGACTTAGCGGGAGCTCCTACAATGAGCAGTTCTTC.

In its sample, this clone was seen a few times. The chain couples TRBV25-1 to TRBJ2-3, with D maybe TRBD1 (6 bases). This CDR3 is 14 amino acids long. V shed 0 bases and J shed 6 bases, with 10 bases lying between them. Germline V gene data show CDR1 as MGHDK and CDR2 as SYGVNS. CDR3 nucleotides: TGTGCCAGCAGTGAATATATTCAGGGGGATACGCAGTATTTT. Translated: CASSEYIQGDTQYF.

The CDR3 reads CASSIVDRTNSPLHF. CDR3 coding DNA: TGTGCCAGTAGTATAGTAGACAGGACGAATTCACCCCTCCACTTT. The chain has TRBV19 and TRBJ1-6; the D gene is possibly TRBD1 (6 bases). Trimming left V 1 base short and J 7 bases short, with 11 bases between. This CDR3 region has 15 residues. The V gene's germline CDR1 is LNHDA and CDR2 SQIVND (reference sequence).

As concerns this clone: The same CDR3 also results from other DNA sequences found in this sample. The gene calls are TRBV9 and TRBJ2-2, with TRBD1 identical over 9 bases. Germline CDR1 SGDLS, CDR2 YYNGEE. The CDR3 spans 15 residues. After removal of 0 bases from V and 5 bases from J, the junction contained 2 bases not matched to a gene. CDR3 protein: CASSVGGTGTGELFF. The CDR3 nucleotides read TGTGCCAGCAGCGTAGGGGGGACAGGGACCGGGGAGCTGTTTTTT.

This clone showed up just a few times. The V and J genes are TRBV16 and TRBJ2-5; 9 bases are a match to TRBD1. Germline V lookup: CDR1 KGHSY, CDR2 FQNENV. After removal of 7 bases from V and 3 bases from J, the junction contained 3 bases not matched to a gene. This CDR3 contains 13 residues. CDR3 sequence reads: CASTRTGEETQYF. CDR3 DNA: TGTGCCAGCACCCGGACAGGGGAAGAGACCCAGTACTTC.